Listed here is a single T cell receptor beta chain. Per the authors' pipeline: Amplification of reference gene primers provided the estimated nucleated cell counts. Sequencing used immunoSEQ multiplex PCR; TCRdb keeps in-frame clones, though not all of them. V and J calls plus clone size are reproduced from that table; the DNA served to infer D and trimming. This repertoire shows fewer than 250,000 clones, roughly 86% found once; its top ten account for approximately 5.5%. Seattle-derived patients entered the study during active infection and were followed longitudinally. The sample is drawn from a study of blood T cell repertoires in COVID-19. For the study at large: In each case, the material was cDNA or gDNA derived from T cells, B-cell-depleted T cells, or PBMCs.

This clonotype was sampled from a woman at least 80 years old with COVID-19, enrolled during active disease. The material sequenced was peripheral blood.

Written as DNA, the CDR3 is TGTGCCAGCAGTTTGGAGAGAACTAATGAAAAACTGTTTTTT. Translated: CASSLERTNEKLFF. The chain couples TRBV28 to TRBJ1-4, with D hard to call. The CDR3 is made up of 14 amino acids. V was clipped by 3 bases and J by 1 base, with 6 bases between them. Germline CDR1 reads MDHEN; CDR2 reads SYDVKM.